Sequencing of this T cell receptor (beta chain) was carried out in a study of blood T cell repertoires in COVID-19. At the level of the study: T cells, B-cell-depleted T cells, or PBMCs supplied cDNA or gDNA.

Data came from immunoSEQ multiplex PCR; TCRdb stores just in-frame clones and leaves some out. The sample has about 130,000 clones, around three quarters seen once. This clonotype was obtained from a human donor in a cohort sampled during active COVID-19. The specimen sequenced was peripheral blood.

The DNA for the CDR3 is TGTGCCAGCAGCCCCCGTCAGGCCAAAAACATTCAGTACTTC. Amino acids: CASSPRQAKNIQYF. The rearrangement joins TRBV21-1 to TRBJ2-4; TRBD1, the D gene given by the table, was not confirmed from the DNA. TRBV21-1 is flagged as a pseudogene. The CDR3 covers 14 residues.